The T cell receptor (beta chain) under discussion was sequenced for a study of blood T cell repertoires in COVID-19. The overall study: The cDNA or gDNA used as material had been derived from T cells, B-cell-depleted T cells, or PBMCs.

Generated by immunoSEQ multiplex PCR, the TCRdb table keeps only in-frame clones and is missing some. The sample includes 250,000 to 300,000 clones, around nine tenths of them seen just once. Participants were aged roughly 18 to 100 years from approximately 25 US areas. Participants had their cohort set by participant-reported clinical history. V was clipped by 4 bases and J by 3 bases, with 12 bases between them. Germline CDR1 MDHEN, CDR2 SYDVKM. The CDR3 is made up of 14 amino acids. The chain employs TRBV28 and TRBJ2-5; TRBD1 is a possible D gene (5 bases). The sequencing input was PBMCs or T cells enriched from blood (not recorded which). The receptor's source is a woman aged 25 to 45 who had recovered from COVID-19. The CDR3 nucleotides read TGTGCCAGCAGTTCCGGCGGCAGGGAAGAGACCCAGTACTTC. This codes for CASSSGGREETQYF.